The sequence of this T cell receptor beta chain was determined in a study of T cell clonotyping in hematopoietic cell transplantation. The study's findings and limits: After transplant, recipient diversity fell while pathologically expanded clonotypes grew through day 180.

About this clone: Its specificity is unknown.

Time point here: recipient sample about 28 days before transplant, after cytoreduction. Here immunoSEQ multiplex PCR was the method, and the copy in TCRdb shows in-frame clones only, minus some. The table shows some 16,000 clones, with approximately 93% occurring only once. The CDR3 is 15 residues long. The ends were cut back, 3 bases at V and 9 bases at J, with 16 bases in the middle. Germline V gene sequence: CDR1 SGDLS, CDR2 YYNGEE. The chain joins TRBV9 to TRBJ1-6; D gene ambiguous. The TCR was taken from a man aged 18 to 30 with biphenotypic leukemia. Some clones in this sample may be carry-over from other donors' samples. The sample in question was peripheral blood mononuclear cells, obtained before stem cell transplant. CDR3 sequence reads: CASSAHRREGSPLHF. In DNA, the CDR3 is TGTGCCAGCAGCGCCCATAGACGAGAGGGTTCACCCCTCCACTTT.